This TCR beta chain was profiled in a study of OX40 agonist ivuxolimab in advanced cancers. This CDR3 is built from 13 residues. The V and J ends lost 0 bases and 7 bases respectively, with 7 bases between them. For this clone: Its specificity is unknown.

Study-wide findings and caveats: Among the nonresponders, some also had low normalized T-cell clonal expansion.

Generated by immunoSEQ multiplex PCR, the TCRdb table keeps only in-frame clones and is missing some. The sample lists 60,000 to 75,000 clones; around 90% were seen once. This rearrangement joins TRBV23-1 to TRBJ2-1; no firm D call. TRBV23-1 belongs to the ORF category, with a function that is uncertain. The sample here was CD4+ or CD8+ T cells sorted from blood, taken in a trial of the OX40 agonist ivuxolimab. This TCR derives from an adult with an advanced solid tumor such as melanoma, head and neck, liver or kidney cancer. For the CDR3, the DNA is TGCGCCAGCAGTCAATCGAATCCGAATGAGCAGTTCTTC. Translation gives CASSQSNPNEQFF.